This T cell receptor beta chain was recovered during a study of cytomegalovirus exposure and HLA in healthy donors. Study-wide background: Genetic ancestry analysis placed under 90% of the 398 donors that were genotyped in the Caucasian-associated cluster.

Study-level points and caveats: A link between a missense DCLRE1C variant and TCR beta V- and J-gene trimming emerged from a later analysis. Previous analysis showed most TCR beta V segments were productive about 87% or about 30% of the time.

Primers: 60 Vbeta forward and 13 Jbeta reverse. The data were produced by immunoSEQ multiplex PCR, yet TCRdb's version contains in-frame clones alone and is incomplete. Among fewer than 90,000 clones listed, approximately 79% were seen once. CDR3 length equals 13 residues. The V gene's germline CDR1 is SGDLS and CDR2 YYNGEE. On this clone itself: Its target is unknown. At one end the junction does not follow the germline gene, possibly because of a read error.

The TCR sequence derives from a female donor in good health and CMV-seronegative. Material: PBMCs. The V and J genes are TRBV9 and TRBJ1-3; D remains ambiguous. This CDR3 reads CASSPLAGNAIYF. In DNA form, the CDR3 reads TGTGCCAGCAGCCCCCTTGCGGGAAACGCCATATATTTT.